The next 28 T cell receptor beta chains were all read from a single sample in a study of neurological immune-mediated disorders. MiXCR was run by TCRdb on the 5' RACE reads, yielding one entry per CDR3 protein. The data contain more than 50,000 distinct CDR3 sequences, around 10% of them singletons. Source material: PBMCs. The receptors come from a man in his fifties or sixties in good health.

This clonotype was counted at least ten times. CDR3 DNA sequence: TGTGCCAGCAGCCCAGGGGGGGGCGGACTCCTTAACACTGAAGCTTTCTTT. This gives the protein CASSPGGGGLLNTEAFF. V is TRBV7-2 and J is TRBJ1-1; 7 bases match TRBD1. V shed 5 bases and J 2 bases; nucleotides not matched to a gene: 14. This CDR3 is built from 17 residues. Germline lookup yields CDR1 SGHTA and CDR2 FQGNSA.

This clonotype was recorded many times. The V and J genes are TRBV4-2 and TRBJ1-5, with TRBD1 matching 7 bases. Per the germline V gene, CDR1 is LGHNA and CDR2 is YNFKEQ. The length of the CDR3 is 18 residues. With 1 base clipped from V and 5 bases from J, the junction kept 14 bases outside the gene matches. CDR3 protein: CASSQVISGGTADQPQHF. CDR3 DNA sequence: TGTGCCAGCAGCCAAGTGATCTCAGGGGGGACAGCGGATCAGCCCCAGCATTTT.

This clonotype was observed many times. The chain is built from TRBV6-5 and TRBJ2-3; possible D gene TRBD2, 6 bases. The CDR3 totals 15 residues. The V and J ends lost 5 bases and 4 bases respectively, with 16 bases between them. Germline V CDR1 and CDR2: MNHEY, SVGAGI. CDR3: CASSIDGTGADTQYF. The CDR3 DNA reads TGTGCCAGCAGTATTGACGGGACGGGGGCAGATACGCAGTATTTT.

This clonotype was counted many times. For the CDR3, the DNA is TGTGCCAGCAGTCTAGTATCCGGGCCCTATAATTCACCCCTCCACTTT. Protein: CASSLVSGPYNSPLHF. V usage is TRBV6-5 and J usage is TRBJ1-6; D remains unclear. The CDR3 loop spans 16 amino acids. V lost 5 bases, J lost 2 bases, and 13 bases lay in between. CDR1 MNHEY and CDR2 SVGAGI come from the germline V gene.

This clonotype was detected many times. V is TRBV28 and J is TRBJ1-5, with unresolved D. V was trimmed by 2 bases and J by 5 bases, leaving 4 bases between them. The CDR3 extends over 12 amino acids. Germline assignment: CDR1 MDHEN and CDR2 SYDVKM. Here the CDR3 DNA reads TGTGCCAGCAGTTTAGTCGATCAGCCCCAGCATTTT. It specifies CASSLVDQPQHF.

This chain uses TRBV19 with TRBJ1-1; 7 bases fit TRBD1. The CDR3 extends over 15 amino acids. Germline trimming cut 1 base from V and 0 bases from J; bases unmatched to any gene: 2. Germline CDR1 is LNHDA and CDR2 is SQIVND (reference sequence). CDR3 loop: CASSIGGQLNTEAFF. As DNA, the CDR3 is TGTGCCAGTAGTATAGGGGGACAGCTGAACACTGAAGCTTTCTTT.

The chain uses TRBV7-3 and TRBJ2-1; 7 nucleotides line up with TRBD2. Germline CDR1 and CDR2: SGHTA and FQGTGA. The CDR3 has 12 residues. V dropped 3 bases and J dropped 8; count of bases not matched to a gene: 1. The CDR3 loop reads CASSLGRDEQFF. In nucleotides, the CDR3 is TGTGCCAGCAGCTTGGGGAGGGATGAGCAGTTCTTC.

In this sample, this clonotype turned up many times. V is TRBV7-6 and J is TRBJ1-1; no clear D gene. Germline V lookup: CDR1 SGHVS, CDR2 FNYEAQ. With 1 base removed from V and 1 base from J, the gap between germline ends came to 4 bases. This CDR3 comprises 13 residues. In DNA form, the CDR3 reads TGTGCCAGCAGCTTAGACTCGAACACTGAAGCTTTCTTT. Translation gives CASSLDSNTEAFF. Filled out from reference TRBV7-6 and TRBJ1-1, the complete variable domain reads GAGVSQSPRYKVTKRGQDVALRCDPISGHVSLYWYRQALGQGPEFLTYFNYEAQQDKSGLPNDRFSAERPEGSISTLTIQRTEQRDSAMYRCASSLDSNTEAFFGQGTRLTVV.

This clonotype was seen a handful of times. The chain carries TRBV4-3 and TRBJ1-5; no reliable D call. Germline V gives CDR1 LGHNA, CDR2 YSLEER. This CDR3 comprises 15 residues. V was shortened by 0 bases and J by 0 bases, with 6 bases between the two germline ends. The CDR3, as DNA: TGCGCCAGCAGCCAAGATCTTAGTAGCAATCAGCCCCAGCATTTT. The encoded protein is CASSQDLSSNQPQHF.

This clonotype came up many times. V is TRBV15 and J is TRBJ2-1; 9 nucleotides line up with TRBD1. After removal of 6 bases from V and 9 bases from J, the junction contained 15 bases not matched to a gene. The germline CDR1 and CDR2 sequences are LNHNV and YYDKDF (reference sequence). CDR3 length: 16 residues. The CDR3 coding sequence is TGTGCCACCAGTCCTATTAGGGGGACAGGGCGGCGTGAGCAGTTCTTC. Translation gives CATSPIRGTGRREQFF.

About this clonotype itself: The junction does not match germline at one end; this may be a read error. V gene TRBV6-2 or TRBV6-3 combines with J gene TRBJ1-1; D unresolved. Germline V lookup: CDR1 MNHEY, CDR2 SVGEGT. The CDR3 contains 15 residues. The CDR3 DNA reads TGTGCCAGCATCCAACAGTGGAATGGGAACACTGAGGCTTTCTTT. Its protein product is CASIQQWNGNTEAFF.

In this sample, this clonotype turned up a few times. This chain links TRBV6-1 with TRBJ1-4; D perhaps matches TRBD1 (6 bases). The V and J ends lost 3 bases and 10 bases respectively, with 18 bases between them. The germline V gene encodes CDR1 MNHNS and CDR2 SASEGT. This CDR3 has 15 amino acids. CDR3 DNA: TGTGCCAGCAGTGACCCGGGACACCTCAGGGGAAAACTGTTTTTT. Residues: CASSDPGHLRGKLFF.

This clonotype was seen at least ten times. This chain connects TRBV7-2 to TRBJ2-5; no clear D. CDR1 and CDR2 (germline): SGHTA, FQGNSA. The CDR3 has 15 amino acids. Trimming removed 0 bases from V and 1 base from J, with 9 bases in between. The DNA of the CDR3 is TGTGCCAGCAGCTTAGCGCGGCCTGTCCAAGAGACCCAGTACTTC. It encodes CASSLARPVQETQYF.

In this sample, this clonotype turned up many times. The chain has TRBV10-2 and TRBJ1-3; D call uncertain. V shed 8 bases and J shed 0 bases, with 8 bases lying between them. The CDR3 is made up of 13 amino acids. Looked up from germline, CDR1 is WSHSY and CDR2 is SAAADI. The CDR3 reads CASEDFSGNTIYF. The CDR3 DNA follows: TGCGCCAGCGAGGACTTCTCTGGAAACACCATATATTTT.

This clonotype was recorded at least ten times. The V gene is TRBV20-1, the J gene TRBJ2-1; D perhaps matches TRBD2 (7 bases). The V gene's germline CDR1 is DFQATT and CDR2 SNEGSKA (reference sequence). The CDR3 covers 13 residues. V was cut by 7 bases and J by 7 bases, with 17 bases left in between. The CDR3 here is CSVGGPRGNEQFF. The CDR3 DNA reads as TGCAGTGTCGGGGGGCCCAGGGGTAATGAGCAGTTCTTC.

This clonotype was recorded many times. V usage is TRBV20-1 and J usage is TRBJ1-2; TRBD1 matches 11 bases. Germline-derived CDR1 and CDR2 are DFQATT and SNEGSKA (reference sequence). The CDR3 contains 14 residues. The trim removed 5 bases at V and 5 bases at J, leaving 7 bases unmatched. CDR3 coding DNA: TGCAGTGCTCCCGGACAGGGGGCCGGGTATGGCTACACCTTC. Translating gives CSAPGQGAGYGYTF.

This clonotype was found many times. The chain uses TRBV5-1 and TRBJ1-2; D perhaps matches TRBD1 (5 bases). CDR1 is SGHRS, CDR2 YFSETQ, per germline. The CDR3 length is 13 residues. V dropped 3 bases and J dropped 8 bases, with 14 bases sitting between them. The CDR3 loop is CASSSGRLVGYTF. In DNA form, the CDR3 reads TGCGCCAGCAGCTCGGGACGGCTTGTGGGCTACACCTTC.

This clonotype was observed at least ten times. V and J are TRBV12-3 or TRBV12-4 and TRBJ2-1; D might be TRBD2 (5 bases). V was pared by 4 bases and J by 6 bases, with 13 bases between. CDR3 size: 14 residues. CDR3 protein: CASSWTAEANEQFF. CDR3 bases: TGTGCCAGCAGTTGGACTGCTGAGGCCAATGAGCAGTTCTTC.

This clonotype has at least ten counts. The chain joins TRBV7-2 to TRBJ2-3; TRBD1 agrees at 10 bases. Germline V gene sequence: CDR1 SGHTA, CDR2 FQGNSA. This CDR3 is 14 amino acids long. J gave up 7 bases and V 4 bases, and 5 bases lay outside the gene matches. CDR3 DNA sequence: TGTGCCAGCAGCTCGAGGACAGGGGGTAATACGCAGTATTTT. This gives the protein CASSSRTGGNTQYF.

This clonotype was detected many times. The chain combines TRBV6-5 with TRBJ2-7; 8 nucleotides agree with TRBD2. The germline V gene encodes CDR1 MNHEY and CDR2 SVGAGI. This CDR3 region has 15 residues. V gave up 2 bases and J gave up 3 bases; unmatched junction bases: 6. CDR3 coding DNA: TGTGCCAGCAGTTACCCGGGTAGCGGGGTCTACGAGCAGTACTTC. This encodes CASSYPGSGVYEQYF.

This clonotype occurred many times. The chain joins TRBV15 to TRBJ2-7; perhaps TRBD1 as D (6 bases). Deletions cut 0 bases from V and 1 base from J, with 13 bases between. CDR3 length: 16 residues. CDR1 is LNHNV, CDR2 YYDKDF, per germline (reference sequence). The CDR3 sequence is CATSRDRRRGSYEQYF. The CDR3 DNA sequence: TGTGCCACCAGCAGAGATCGTCGCAGGGGTTCCTACGAGCAGTACTTC.

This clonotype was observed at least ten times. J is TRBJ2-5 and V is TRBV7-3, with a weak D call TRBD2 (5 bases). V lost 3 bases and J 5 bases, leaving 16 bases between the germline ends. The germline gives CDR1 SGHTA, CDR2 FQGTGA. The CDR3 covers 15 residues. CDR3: CASSFRNGISETQYF. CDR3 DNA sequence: TGTGCCAGCAGCTTTCGTAACGGGATCTCTGAGACCCAGTACTTC. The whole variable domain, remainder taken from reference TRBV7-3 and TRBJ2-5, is GAGVSQTPSNKVTEKGKYVELRCDPISGHTALYWYRQSLGQGPEFLIYFQGTGAADDSGLPNDRFFAVRPEGSVSTLKIQRTERGDSAVYLCASSFRNGISETQYFGPGTRLLVL.

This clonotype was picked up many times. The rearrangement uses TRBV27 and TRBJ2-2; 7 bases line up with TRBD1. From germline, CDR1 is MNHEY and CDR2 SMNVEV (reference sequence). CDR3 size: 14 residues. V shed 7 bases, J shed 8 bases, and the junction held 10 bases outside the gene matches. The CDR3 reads CASTPGGRIGELFF. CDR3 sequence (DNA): TGTGCCAGCACGCCAGGGGGTAGGATTGGGGAGCTGTTTTTT.

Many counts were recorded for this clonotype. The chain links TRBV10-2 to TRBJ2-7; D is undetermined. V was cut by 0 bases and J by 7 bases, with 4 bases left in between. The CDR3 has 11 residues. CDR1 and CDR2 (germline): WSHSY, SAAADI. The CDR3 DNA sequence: TGCGCCAGCAGTGAGTCGAGGGAGCAGTACTTC. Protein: CASSESREQYF.

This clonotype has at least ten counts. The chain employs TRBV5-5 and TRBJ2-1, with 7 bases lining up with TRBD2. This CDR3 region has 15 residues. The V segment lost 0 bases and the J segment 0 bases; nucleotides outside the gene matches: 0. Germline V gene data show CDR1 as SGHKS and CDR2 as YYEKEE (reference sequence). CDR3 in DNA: TGTGCCAGCAGCTTGGGGGGGGGCTCCTACAATGAGCAGTTCTTC. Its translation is CASSLGGGSYNEQFF.

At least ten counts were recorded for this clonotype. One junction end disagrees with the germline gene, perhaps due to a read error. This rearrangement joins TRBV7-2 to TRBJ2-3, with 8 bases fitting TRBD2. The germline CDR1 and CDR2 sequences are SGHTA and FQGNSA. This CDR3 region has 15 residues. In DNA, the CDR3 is TGTGCCAGCAGCGTAGCGGGGTTTACCACAGATACGCAGTATTTT. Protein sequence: CASSVAGFTTDTQYF.

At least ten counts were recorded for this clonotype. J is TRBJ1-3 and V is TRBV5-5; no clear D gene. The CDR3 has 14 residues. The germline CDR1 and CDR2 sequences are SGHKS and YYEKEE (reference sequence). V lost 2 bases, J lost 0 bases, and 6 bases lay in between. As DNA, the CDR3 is TGTGCCAGCAGCTTATTACTCTCTGGAAACACCATATATTTT. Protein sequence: CASSLLLSGNTIYF.

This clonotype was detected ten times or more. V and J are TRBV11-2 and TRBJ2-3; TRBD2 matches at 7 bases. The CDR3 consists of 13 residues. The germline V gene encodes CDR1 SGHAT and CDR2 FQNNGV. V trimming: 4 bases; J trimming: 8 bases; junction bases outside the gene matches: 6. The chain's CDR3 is CASSSSGSGTQYF. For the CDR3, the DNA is TGTGCCAGCAGCTCTAGCGGTTCGGGTACGCAGTATTTT.